These 20 T cell receptor beta chains were all obtained from the same sample, sequenced in a study of T cells after yellow fever vaccination. From the 5' RACE reads, TCRdb called clonotypes with MiXCR, one entry per CDR3 protein. The sample yields a few hundred thousand distinct CDR3 sequences, roughly 4.3% seen once. The sequencing used PBMCs, collected 5 days after the yellow fever booster vaccination. These receptors all stem from a young man who received the YFV17D yellow fever vaccine.

The rearrangement links TRBV5-5 to TRBJ2-1; TRBD2 aligns across 8 bases. CDR3 length equals 15 residues. The V gene end was trimmed by 3 bases and the J gene end by 3 bases; junction bases not matched to a gene: 5. From germline, CDR1 is SGHKS and CDR2 YYEKEE (reference sequence). The CDR3 reads CASSWIAGLYNEQFF. Here the CDR3 DNA reads TGTGCCAGCAGCTGGATAGCGGGGCTCTACAATGAGCAGTTCTTC.

In this sample, this clonotype turned up a few times. In DNA, the CDR3 is TGTGCCAGCAGCCAAGACAGGGTGCGGTATGGCTACACCTTC. Translated, it gives CASSQDRVRYGYTF. This rearrangement joins TRBV7-8 to TRBJ1-2; 7 bases fit TRBD1. The CDR3 consists of 14 residues. V trimming: 5 bases; J trimming: 5 bases; junction bases outside the gene matches: 8. The germline V gene encodes CDR1 SGHVS and CDR2 FQNEAQ.

This chain uses TRBV7-3 with TRBJ1-5; 7 bases fit TRBD1. Germline trimming cut 2 bases from V and 5 bases from J; bases unmatched to any gene: 3. Germline CDR1 and CDR2: SGHTA and FQGTGA. This CDR3 spans 14 amino acids. CDR3 nucleotide sequence: TGTGCCAGCAGCTTACAAGGGGGCGATCAGCCCCAGCATTTT. This sequence encodes CASSLQGGDQPQHF.

This clonotype appeared a few times. The chain combines TRBV6-5 with TRBJ1-2, with 8 bases fitting TRBD1. The CDR3 covers 16 residues. V was clipped by 6 bases and J by 4 bases; unmatched bases: 13. Germline CDR1 is MNHEY and CDR2 is SVGAGI. The CDR3 sequence: CASRAGTGVGAYGYTF. DNA for the CDR3: TGTGCCAGCAGAGCCGGGACAGGTGTCGGGGCCTATGGCTACACCTTC.

This clonotype came up many times. V and J are TRBV7-8 and TRBJ2-7, with D uncertain. The CDR3 is 13 amino acids. The germline CDR1 and CDR2 sequences are SGHVS and FQNEAQ. V lost 3 bases to trimming and J lost 3 bases, with 9 bases between them. In DNA, the CDR3 is TGTGCCAGCAGCTTTGATTGGGGCTACGAGCAGTACGTC. Protein product: CASSFDWGYEQYV.

This clonotype was seen at least ten times. CDR3 residues: CASSGLGYAGYGYNEQFF. CDR3 nucleotide sequence: TGTGCCAGCAGCGGGTTGGGGTACGCGGGCTACGGTTACAATGAGCAGTTCTTC. This chain joins TRBV7-2 and TRBJ2-1; TRBD2 is a possible D gene (5 bases). Germline CDR1 reads SGHTA; CDR2 reads FQGNSA. The CDR3 has 18 residues. V gave up 5 bases and J gave up 4 bases, with 24 bases separating them.

This clonotype turned up a few times. CDR3 nucleotide sequence: TGTGCCAGCAGTCAACCGGGACAGGGCGACACCGGGGAGCTGTTTTTT. It codes for CASSQPGQGDTGELFF. This chain links TRBV12-3 or TRBV12-4 with TRBJ2-2, with 9 bases lining up with TRBD1. J gave up 3 bases and V 5 bases, and 7 bases lay outside the gene matches. The length of the CDR3 is 16 residues.

The chain recombines TRBV27 with TRBJ1-5; no definite D call. CDR1 and CDR2 (germline): MNHEY, SMNVEV (reference sequence). Trimming took 6 bases from V and 0 from J, leaving 18 bases between them. CDR3 length: 17 amino acids. CDR3 protein: CASRPGYRYLSNQPQHF. The CDR3 nucleotides are TGTGCCAGCAGGCCCGGGTACAGATACCTTAGCAATCAGCCCCAGCATTTT.

V and J are TRBV4-2 and TRBJ1-3, with D uncertain. V lost 0 bases, J lost 0 bases, and 12 bases lay in between. There are 17 residues in the CDR3. Germline values: CDR1 LGHNA, CDR2 YNFKEQ. CDR3 region: CASSQDLGSYSGNTIYF. CDR3 DNA: TGTGCCAGCAGCCAAGATTTGGGGTCTTACTCTGGAAACACCATATATTTT.

This clonotype was recorded a few times. The V call is TRBV27, the J call TRBJ1-2, with 9 bases matching TRBD1. Germline V gives CDR1 MNHEY, CDR2 SMNVEV (reference sequence). V trimming: 6 bases; J trimming: 7 bases; junction bases outside the gene matches: 9. CDR3 length: 14 amino acids. CDR3 nucleotides: TGTGCCAGCAGCCTGGACAGGGGCATCTCTGGCTACACCTTC. This gives the protein CASSLDRGISGYTF.

The table lists this clonotype with a few counts. Written as DNA, the CDR3 is TGTGCCAGCTCACCGGAGGCGAATCAGCCCCAGCATTTT. Translating it yields CASSPEANQPQHF. The V gene is TRBV18, the J gene TRBJ1-5; D not resolved. Trimming left V 3 bases short and J 4 bases short, with 7 bases between. CDR1 and CDR2 (germline): KGHSH, LQKENI. The CDR3 has 13 amino acids.

This chain joins TRBV12-3 or TRBV12-4 and TRBJ1-1; D is possibly TRBD1 (5 bases). With 3 bases removed from V and 8 bases from J, the gap between germline ends came to 13 bases. The CDR3 contains 13 residues. Here the CDR3 reads CASSFGGRTEAFF. The CDR3 coding sequence is TGTGCCAGCAGTTTTGGTGGGAGGACAGAAGCTTTCTTT.

The sample holds many counts of this clonotype. The J gene is TRBJ2-2, the V gene TRBV5-4, with D hard to call. Germline CDR1 reads SGHNT; CDR2 reads YYREEE (reference sequence). The CDR3 extends over 13 amino acids. V was shortened by 0 bases and J by 13 bases, with 13 bases between the two germline ends. The CDR3 is CASSLAGSFGLFF. CDR3 DNA sequence: TGTGCCAGCAGCTTGGCTGGTTCCTTCGGGCTGTTTTTT.

This clonotype was recorded at least ten times. The rearrangement links TRBV28 to TRBJ1-6; no clear D. With 3 bases removed from V and 9 bases from J, the gap between germline ends came to 12 bases. The CDR3 is made up of 14 amino acids. Germline values: CDR1 MDHEN, CDR2 SYDVKM. The CDR3 DNA reads as TGTGCCAGCAGTTTGATAGGGCTCGGTTCACCCCTCCACTTT. Translating it yields CASSLIGLGSPLHF.

This clonotype was detected ten times or more. The chain combines TRBV6-5 with TRBJ2-7; unclear D gene. The CDR3 contains 11 residues. V lost 10 bases to trimming and J lost 0 bases, with 7 bases between them. The germline gives CDR1 MNHEY, CDR2 SVGAGI. The CDR3 region is CATRSSYEQYF. The CDR3 DNA sequence: TGTGCCACCCGGAGCTCCTACGAGCAGTACTTC.

As to this clonotype: A read error may be the cause here, since a much bigger clone is one base away. This chain joins TRBV5-4 and TRBJ1-4, with D unresolved. CDR1 is SGHNT and CDR2 is YYREEE in the germline V gene (reference sequence). Deletions cut 0 bases from V and 12 bases from J, with 18 bases between. This CDR3 spans 15 amino acids. CDR3 loop: CASSLDNLGGEQLFF. CDR3 DNA sequence: TGTGCCAGCAGCTTGGACAACCTCGGCGGGGAACAACTGTTTTTT. Based on the CDR3 plus reference TRBV5-4 and TRBJ1-4, the full variable domain is ETGVTQSPTHLIKTRGQQVTLRCSSQSGHNTVSWYQQALGQGPQFIFQYYREEENGRGNFPPRFSGLQFPNYSSELNVNALELDDSALYLCASSLDNLGGEQLFFGSGTQLSVL.

J is TRBJ2-7 and V is TRBV5-4; 7 bases are a match to TRBD1. Trimming at V came to 1 base and at J to 6 bases, leaving 10 bases not matched to a gene. The CDR3 consists of 15 residues. Germline V gives CDR1 SGHNT, CDR2 YYREEE (reference sequence). The CDR3 sequence is CASSLLGQSKGEQYV. Here the CDR3 DNA reads TGTGCCAGCAGCTTGTTGGGACAGAGTAAAGGCGAGCAGTACGTC.

Only a few counts were recorded for this clonotype. CDR3 bases: TGTGCCAGCAGTTACTCGTTGGGCACCGGGGAGCTGTTTTTT. Translation gives CASSYSLGTGELFF. The chain joins TRBV6-5 to TRBJ2-2; D gene ambiguous. The length of the CDR3 is 14 residues. The V end lost 0 bases, the J end lost 4 bases, and 6 bases lay between the germline ends. The germline V gene encodes CDR1 MNHEY and CDR2 SVGAGI.

The chain is built from TRBV29-1 and TRBJ2-5; D tentatively fits TRBD1 or TRBD2 (6 bases each). Germline values: CDR1 SQVTM, CDR2 ANQGSEA. The V and J ends lost 1 base and 4 bases respectively, with 13 bases between them. This CDR3 has 14 amino acids. The CDR3 loop reads CSVEGGADVETQYF. The CDR3 DNA follows: TGCAGCGTTGAAGGGGGGGCGGACGTAGAGACCCAGTACTTC. Drawing the rest from reference TRBV29-1 and TRBJ2-5, the complete variable domain is SAVISQKPSRDICQRGTSLTIQCQVDSQVTMMFWYRQQPGQSLTLIATANQGSEATYESGFVIDKFPISRPNLTFSTLTVSNMSPEDSSIYLCSVEGGADVETQYFGPGTRLLVL.

This clonotype was counted at least ten times. The CDR3 is CASSPPGQGAGELFF. CDR3 nucleotides: TGTGCCAGCAGTCCCCCGGGACAGGGTGCGGGGGAGCTGTTTTTT. This sequence joins TRBV5-6 and TRBJ2-2; TRBD1 aligns across 9 bases. The germline CDR1 and CDR2 sequences are SGHDT and YYEEEE. The V gene end was trimmed by 5 bases and the J gene end by 8 bases; junction bases not matched to a gene: 10. This CDR3 comprises 15 residues.